What follows are 29 T cell receptor beta chains derived from one specimen sequenced in a study of blood T cell repertoires in COVID-19. Assay: immunoSEQ multiplex PCR; the TCRdb copy retains only in-frame clones and omits some. Among 190,000 or so clones listed, 80% to 90% were seen once. The sequencing sample was made of PBMCs or T cells enriched from blood (not recorded which). The receptors were gathered from a young man with acute COVID-19.

The rearrangement joins TRBV3-1 (or the pseudogene TRBV3-2) to TRBJ2-7; a weak D match, TRBD2 (6 bases). This CDR3 contains 14 residues. Looked up from germline, CDR1 is LGHDT and CDR2 is YNNKEL (reference sequence). Trimming left V 1 base short and J 6 bases short, with 13 bases between. The DNA for the CDR3 is TGTGCCAGCAGCCAAGGAGACAGCGGGTCCGAGCAGTACTTC. The encoded protein is CASSQGDSGSEQYF.

This chain uses TRBV21-1 with TRBJ2-5; whether TRBD2, the table's D call, matches the DNA was not checked. TRBV21-1 is classified as a pseudogene. This CDR3 is 14 amino acids long. CDR3 nucleotides: TGTGCCAGCAGCAAAGTCTACTCACAAGAGACCCAGTACTTC. This codes for CASSKVYSQETQYF.

This chain connects TRBV9 to TRBJ1-2; tentatively, D is TRBD1 (6 bases). Trimming left V 3 bases short and J 4 bases short, with 19 bases between. The germline gives CDR1 SGDLS, CDR2 YYNGEE. The CDR3 spans 16 residues. The DNA for the CDR3 is TGTGCCAGCAGCGCCGGGGACATAGGAGACCTCTATGGCTACACCTTC. Protein sequence: CASSAGDIGDLYGYTF.

V and J are TRBV18 and TRBJ1-6, with a possible D match to TRBD1 (6 bases). Trimming removed 3 bases at V and 14 bases at J, with 17 bases between. CDR3 length equals 14 residues. Germline V gene data show CDR1 as KGHSH and CDR2 as LQKENI. The CDR3 spells CASSPLQGHESLHF. CDR3 in DNA: TGTGCCAGCTCACCCCTCCAGGGGCACGAATCCCTCCACTTT. The complete variable domain, with remaining parts taken from reference TRBV18 and TRBJ1-6, reads NAGVMQNPRHLVRRRGQEARLRCSPMKGHSHVYWYRQLPEEGLKFMVYLQKENIIDESGMPKERFSAEFPKEGPSILRIQQVVRGDSAAYFCASSPLQGHESLHFGNGTRLTVT.

This clone was observed at least ten times. The V gene is TRBV12-3 or TRBV12-4, the J gene TRBJ2-7; D ambiguous. This CDR3 comprises 13 residues. V was trimmed by 5 bases and J by 2 bases, leaving 10 bases between them. The CDR3 DNA sequence: TGTGCCAGCAGTCAGACAACCACCTACGAGCAGTACTTC. Its protein is CASSQTTTYEQYF.

This sequence joins TRBV4-3 and TRBJ2-7; 11 bases are a match to TRBD1. The trim removed 0 bases at V and 4 bases at J, leaving 2 bases unmatched. This CDR3 has 15 amino acids. Per germline, CDR1 LGHNA and CDR2 YSLEER. The CDR3 nucleotides are TGCGCCAGCAGCCAAGAGGACAGGGGGCTTTACGAGCAGTACTTC. As protein: CASSQEDRGLYEQYF.

The chain is built from TRBV6-5 and TRBJ1-5; tentatively, D is TRBD1 (6 bases). The CDR3 is 15 amino acids. Germline V gene sequence: CDR1 MNHEY, CDR2 SVGAGI. Trimming removed 6 bases from V and 0 bases from J, with 12 bases in between. The CDR3 loop is CASRPTGTSNQPQHF. In DNA, the CDR3 is TGTGCCAGCAGGCCCACAGGGACTAGCAATCAGCCCCAGCATTTT.

A single count supports this clone. In DNA, the CDR3 is TGTGCCAGCAGCGTAGCGGAAGGGGCCTGGGAGACCCAGTACTTC. Amino acids: CASSVAEGAWETQYF. This sequence joins TRBV9 and TRBJ2-5; weak D call: TRBD1 (5 bases). Germline V lookup: CDR1 SGDLS, CDR2 YYNGEE. CDR3 size: 15 residues. V was pared by 0 bases and J by 5 bases, with 14 bases between. The whole variable domain, remainder taken from reference TRBV9 and TRBJ2-5, is DSGVTQTPKHLITATGQRVTLRCSPRSGDLSVYWYQQSLDQGLQFLIQYYNGEERAKGNILERFSAQQFPDLHSELNLSSLELGDSALYFCASSVAEGAWETQYFGPGTRLLVL.

This chain links TRBV10-3 with TRBJ2-1, with a possible D match to TRBD2 (5 bases). The V gene's germline CDR1 is ENHRY and CDR2 SYGVKD. The CDR3 runs 13 residues. This CDR3 reads CALGGGAYNEQFF. In DNA form, the CDR3 reads TGTGCTCTAGGAGGAGGCGCCTACAATGAGCAGTTCTTC.

The V gene is TRBV5-1, the J gene TRBJ2-1; 12 bases are shared with TRBD2. The CDR3 consists of 18 residues. Unmatched junction bases numbered 14, after V lost 0 bases and J lost 10 bases. CDR1 is SGHRS, CDR2 YFSETQ, per germline. This CDR3 reads CASSLAGLAGSGGTEQFF. In DNA, the CDR3 is TGCGCCAGCAGCTTGGCAGGACTAGCGGGATCCGGGGGGACGGAGCAGTTCTTC.

The V gene is TRBV4-2, the J gene TRBJ1-2, with TRBD1 matching 12 bases. The trim removed 0 bases at V and 3 bases at J, leaving 8 bases unmatched. Germline V gene data show CDR1 as LGHNA and CDR2 as YNFKEQ. The CDR3 has 18 residues. CDR3 protein: CASSQDLGTGGAHYGYTF. CDR3 DNA: TGTGCCAGCAGCCAAGATCTGGGGACAGGGGGCGCCCACTATGGCTACACCTTC.

This clone was counted between two and nine times. The chain uses TRBV28 and TRBJ1-5, with D possibly matching TRBD1 (6 bases). CDR3 length: 14 residues. Germline-derived CDR1 and CDR2 are MDHEN and SYDVKM. With 2 bases removed from V and 7 bases from J, the gap between germline ends came to 12 bases. CDR3 region: CASSLLDRGQPQHF. The DNA for the CDR3 is TGTGCCAGCAGTTTACTGGACAGAGGACAGCCCCAGCATTTT.

This clone was seen a few times. The V call is TRBV13, the J call TRBJ2-7; D unclear. The CDR3 extends over 12 amino acids. Germline CDR1 and CDR2: PRHDT and FYEKMQ (reference sequence). Trimming left V 4 bases short and J 0 bases short, with 4 bases between. CDR3 residues: CASSSSSYEQYF. The CDR3, as DNA: TGTGCCAGCAGCTCGAGCTCCTACGAGCAGTACTTC.

The chain links TRBV19 to TRBJ2-1, with TRBD2 as a possible D gene (5 bases). The ends were cut back, 6 bases at V and 4 bases at J, with 10 bases in the middle. The CDR3 length is 13 residues. Germline assignment: CDR1 LNHDA and CDR2 SQIVND (reference sequence). The CDR3 protein is CASSIKRYNEQFF. The CDR3 coding sequence is TGTGCCAGTAGCATAAAGCGGTACAATGAGCAGTTCTTC. Full variable domain (remainder filled in from reference TRBV19 and TRBJ2-1): DGGITQSPKYLFRKEGQNVTLSCEQNLNHDAMYWYRQDPGQGLRLIYYSQIVNDFQKGDIAEGYSVSREKKESFPLTVTSAQKNPTAFYLCASSIKRYNEQFFGPGTRLTVL.

The genes are TRBV19 and TRBJ2-3; 14 bases map to TRBD2. The germline V gene encodes CDR1 LNHDA and CDR2 SQIVND (reference sequence). Trimming removed 1 base from V and 6 bases from J; junction bases left unmatched: 6. The CDR3 is 17 residues long. DNA for the CDR3: TGTGCCAGTAGTATAGTGGGACTAGCGGGAGCAACGGATACGCAGTATTTT. Protein: CASSIVGLAGATDTQYF.

The table lists this clone with a count of one. V usage is TRBV28 and J usage is TRBJ2-1; a possible D gene is TRBD1 (6 bases). There are 15 residues in the CDR3. CDR1 and CDR2 from the germline V gene are MDHEN and SYDVKM. Between the trimmed V and J ends, which lost 5 bases and 4 bases, there was a span of 15 bases. DNA for the CDR3: TGTGCCAGCAGTGAAAACAGGGCGGGTTACAATGAGCAGTTCTTC. Encoded protein: CASSENRAGYNEQFF.

The V gene is TRBV6-5, the J gene TRBJ2-7; 10 bases agree with TRBD1. V lost 4 bases and J lost 6; bases outside the gene matches: 3. The germline V gene has CDR1 MNHEY and CDR2 SVGAGI. The CDR3 extends over 13 amino acids. The CDR3 protein is CASSFGTGAEQYF. As DNA, the CDR3 is TGTGCCAGCAGTTTCGGGACAGGGGCCGAGCAGTACTTC.

With regard to this clone: At one boundary the junction diverges from the germline segment, which might be a read error. This chain uses TRBV7-7 with TRBJ1-1; 7 bases align to TRBD1. The CDR3 consists of 19 residues. CDR1 is SSHAT and CDR2 is FNYEAQ in the germline V gene (reference sequence). The CDR3 reads CASSQNIEKQGLKDTEAFF. The CDR3 bases are TGTGCTAGCAGCCAAAACATCGAGAAACAGGGGTTGAAGGACACTGAAGCTTTCTTT. Using reference TRBV7-7 and TRBJ1-1 for the parts outside the CDR3, the full variable domain is GAGVSQSPRYKVTKRGQDVTLRCDPISSHATLYWYQQALGQGPEFLTYFNYEAQPDKSGLPSDRFSAERPEGSISTLTIQRTEQRDSAMYRCASSQNIEKQGLKDTEAFFGQGTRLTVV.

V is TRBV29-1 and J is TRBJ2-7; TRBD2 aligns across 12 bases. From germline, CDR1 is SQVTM and CDR2 ANQGSEA. The CDR3 contains 16 residues. V gave up 4 bases and J gave up 6 bases; unmatched junction bases: 13. CDR3 coding DNA: TGCAGCGTTGGACCCCGACTAGCGGGGGATCGGGGCGAGCAGTACTTC. This translates into CSVGPRLAGDRGEQYF.

V gene TRBV11-2 combines with J gene TRBJ1-3; 8 nucleotides line up with TRBD1. V was pared by 5 bases and J by 0 bases, with 12 bases of the junction left unmatched. The CDR3 is 18 amino acids. The V gene's germline CDR1 is SGHAT and CDR2 FQNNGV. DNA for the CDR3: TGTGCCAGCAGCCCCGGACAGGGAAGGGCGGCCTCTGGAAACACCATATATTTT. Translation gives CASSPGQGRAASGNTIYF.

J is TRBJ1-2 and V is TRBV29-1, with 10 bases fitting TRBD1. This CDR3 region has 18 residues. The germline gives CDR1 SQVTM, CDR2 ANQGSEA. V shed 3 bases and J 8 bases; nucleotides not matched to a gene: 21. The CDR3 here is CSVEGLRGQGPTVEGYTF. CDR3 DNA sequence: TGCAGCGTTGAGGGTCTCCGGGGACAGGGGCCTACGGTCGAAGGCTACACCTTC.

This chain connects TRBV28 to TRBJ2-6, with TRBD1 matching 11 bases. CDR3 size: 15 residues. Germline CDR1 reads MDHEN; CDR2 reads SYDVKM. V gave up 8 bases and J gave up 1 base; unmatched junction bases: 1. The CDR3 DNA follows: TGTGCCAGCGGACAGGGGGCATCTGGGGCCAACGTCCTGACTTTC. As protein: CASGQGASGANVLTF. Supplemented by reference TRBV28 and TRBJ2-6, the full variable domain reads DVKVTQSSRYLVKRTGEKVFLECVQDMDHENMFWYRQDPGLGLRLIYFSYDVKMKEKGDIPEGYSVSREKKERFSLILESASTNQTSMYLCASGQGASGANVLTFGAGSRLTVL.

This chain links TRBV28 with TRBJ1-5; 11 positions match TRBD1. The CDR3 totals 17 residues. Trimming took 4 bases from V and 5 from J; bases not matched to a gene: 10. Germline V gene sequence: CDR1 MDHEN, CDR2 SYDVKM. CDR3 DNA sequence: TGTGCCAGCAGTTCCCGGACAGGGGGCCTGGTAGATCAGCCCCAGCATTTT. This gives the protein CASSSRTGGLVDQPQHF.

The gene calls are TRBV12-3 or TRBV12-4 and TRBJ2-3, with D maybe TRBD2 (5 bases). CDR3 length equals 12 residues. V was clipped by 5 bases and J by 14 bases, with 17 bases between them. The CDR3 spells CASSLPAARPYF. CDR3 nucleotide sequence: TGTGCCAGCAGTCTCCCAGCGGCCAGACCGTATTTT.

The chain recombines TRBV5-6 with TRBJ2-1; 7 positions match TRBD2. CDR1 SGHDT and CDR2 YYEEEE come from the germline V gene. With 0 bases clipped from V and 0 bases from J, the junction kept 12 bases outside the gene matches. CDR3 size: 19 residues. The CDR3 protein is CASSLDPFSTGGSYNEQFF. DNA for the CDR3: TGTGCCAGCAGCTTGGACCCCTTTAGCACGGGGGGCTCCTACAATGAGCAGTTCTTC.

The chain employs TRBV18 and TRBJ2-7, with D tentatively TRBD1 (6 bases). V was clipped by 5 bases and J by 0 bases, with 14 bases between them. CDR3 length equals 15 residues. The germline CDR1 and CDR2 sequences are KGHSH and LQKENI. CDR3 sequence reads: CASSSNRDNSYEQYF. For the CDR3, the DNA is TGTGCCAGCTCAAGTAATCGGGACAACTCCTACGAGCAGTACTTC.

This chain joins TRBV14 and TRBJ2-1; tentatively, D is TRBD1 (5 bases). The CDR3 sequence is 13 residues long. Trimming removed 2 bases from V and 7 bases from J, with 9 bases in between. In germline, CDR1 is SGHDN, CDR2 FVKESK. DNA for the CDR3: TGTGCCAGCAGCCAACAAGGGGTGAATGAGCAGTTCTTC. Translating it yields CASSQQGVNEQFF.

This clone was counted once. The chain links TRBV28 to TRBJ2-3, with D maybe TRBD1 (6 bases). The V end was cut by 7 bases, the J end by 2 bases, with 7 bases between. The germline CDR1 and CDR2 sequences are MDHEN and SYDVKM. The CDR3 spans 12 residues. CDR3 coding DNA: TGTGCCAGCACAGGGGCCACAGATACGCAGTATTTT. This encodes CASTGATDTQYF.

The V and J genes are TRBV7-8 and TRBJ1-2, with D possibly matching TRBD1 (5 bases). Germline CDR1 SGHVS, CDR2 FQNEAQ. With 5 bases removed from V and 2 bases from J, the gap between germline ends came to 21 bases. The CDR3 is 17 amino acids. The CDR3 region is CASSPRGRDYGNYGYTF. The CDR3 bases are TGTGCCAGCAGCCCGAGGGGCCGGGACTATGGAAACTATGGCTACACCTTC.